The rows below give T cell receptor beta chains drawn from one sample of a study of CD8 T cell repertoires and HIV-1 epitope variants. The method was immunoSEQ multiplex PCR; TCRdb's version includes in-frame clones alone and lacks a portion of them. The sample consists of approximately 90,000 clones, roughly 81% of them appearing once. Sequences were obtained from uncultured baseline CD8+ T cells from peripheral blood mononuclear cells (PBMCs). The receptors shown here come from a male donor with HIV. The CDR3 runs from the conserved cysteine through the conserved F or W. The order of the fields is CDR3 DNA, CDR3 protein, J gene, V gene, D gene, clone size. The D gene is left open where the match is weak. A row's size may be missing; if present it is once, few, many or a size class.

TGTGCCAGCAGACGGGCCGACGAGCAGTACTTC,CASRRADEQYF,TRBJ2-7,TRBV6-5,.,once
TGTGCCAGCAAGTTCACAGGCTCCTACGAGCAGTACTTC,CASKFTGSYEQYF,TRBJ2-7,TRBV7-8,.,.
TGTGCCAGCAGCTTTAACCCCGGACAGCCCTACGAGCAGTACTTC,CASSFNPGQPYEQYF,TRBJ2-7,TRBV5-5,.,.
TGTGCCAGCAGTTACTCGACAGGCTGGGGGGAAGAGACCCAGTACTTC,CASSYSTGWGEETQYF,TRBJ2-5,TRBV6-5,.,few
TGTGCCAGCAGTGAATCTGGGCTCATCTCTGGAAACACCATATATTTT,CASSESGLISGNTIYF,TRBJ1-3,TRBV25-1,.,.
TGCGCCAGTCAACTCAACGGGGGGAACTATGGCTACACCTTC,CASQLNGGNYGYTF,TRBJ1-2,TRBV5-1,.,.
TGTGCCAGCAGCCCTCTTCCCCCTAGGCGCACAGATACGCAGTATTTT,CASSPLPPRRTDTQYF,TRBJ2-3,TRBV28,.,many
TGTGCCTGGAGTGTACAGGGGTTCCGAACAGATACGCAGTATTTT,CAWSVQGFRTDTQYF,TRBJ2-3,TRBV30,TRBD1,.
TGTGCCAGCAGGAGAAGGGGGGGCAATTACGCTTACAATGAGCAGTTCTTC,CASRRRGGNYAYNEQFF,TRBJ2-1,TRBV25-1,.,once
TGTGCCAGCAGTCAATACCGCCGGGCGAACACTGAAGCTTTCTTT,CASSQYRRANTEAFF,TRBJ1-1,TRBV28,.,few
TGTGCCAGCAGCTTGGGACAGACTTCTAACTATGGCTACACCTTC,CASSLGQTSNYGYTF,TRBJ1-2,TRBV7-8,TRBD1,.
TGCAGCGTTGCGGGGACAGGGGGCTACAGGGAGACCCAGTACTTC,CSVAGTGGYRETQYF,TRBJ2-5,TRBV29-1,TRBD1,.
TGCGCCAGCAGCCCCATGGGGGGGGTCGACGAGCAGTACTTC,CASSPMGGVDEQYF,TRBJ2-7,TRBV4-1,TRBD2,.
TGTGCCAGCAGCTTGGAGCGGGGGAGCTCCTACAATGAGCAGTTCTTC,CASSLERGSSYNEQFF,TRBJ2-1,TRBV5-6,TRBD2,.
TGTGCCAGTAGTATAGATGGGACAGGGCACTATGGCTACACCTTC,CASSIDGTGHYGYTF,TRBJ1-2,TRBV19,TRBD1,.
TGTGCCAGCAGCCAAGAAATCTCTTGGGCGGGCAATGAGCAGTTCTTC,CASSQEISWAGNEQFF,TRBJ2-1,TRBV4-2,.,few
TGTGCCAGCAGTTTACGTTTTTACGAGCAGTACTTC,CASSLRFYEQYF,TRBJ2-7,TRBV28,.,.
TGTGCCAGCAGTCCGGGACAGGGGGGCGAGCAGTACTTC,CASSPGQGGEQYF,TRBJ2-7,TRBV5-8,TRBD1,.
TGTGCCAGCAGCTTAGGGTCCGTCGGACAGCCCCAGCATTTT,CASSLGSVGQPQHF,TRBJ1-5,TRBV13,.,.
TGTGCCAGCAGCTTAGCTTTAGCGGGGGGTTCGAAGACCCAGTACTTC,CASSLALAGGSKTQYF,TRBJ2-5,TRBV7-2,TRBD2,.
TGTGCCAGCAGTTTATGGACGGGGGGGTCCGGATCCTACGAGCAGTACTTC,CASSLWTGGSGSYEQYF,TRBJ2-7,TRBV28,TRBD2,.
TGTGCCAGCCGGGAGGCAGGGAGCAATCAGCCCCAGCATTTT,CASREAGSNQPQHF,TRBJ1-5,TRBV27,.,.
TGTGCCACCAGCACCGGGGGTTCACCCCTCCACTTT,CATSTGGSPLHF,TRBJ1-6,TRBV15,.,.
TGTGCCAGTAGTGCCGGGACAGGGGTTTCTGAAGCTTTCTTT,CASSAGTGVSEAFF,TRBJ1-1,TRBV19,TRBD1,.
TGTGCCAGTAGTAAGGCGGCTAGGATCTACGAGCAGTACTTC,CASSKAARIYEQYF,TRBJ2-7,TRBV19,.,.
TGTGCCAGTAGTGGTAGCGGGGGGGCCCCCGCCACCGGGGAGCTGTTTTTT,CASSGSGGAPATGELFF,TRBJ2-2,TRBV19,TRBD2,.
TGCGCCAGCAGCGACGGGGTCATGAACACTGAAGCTTTCTTT,CASSDGVMNTEAFF,TRBJ1-1,TRBV5-1,.,.
TGTGCCAGCAGCTTACCAGGGACAGGGGAGCTCGGTGGCTACACCTTC,CASSLPGTGELGGYTF,TRBJ1-2,TRBV13,TRBD1,few
TGTGCCAGCAGTCAACGAATAAGCTCAAGCAATGAGCAGTTCTTC,CASSQRISSSNEQFF,TRBJ2-1,TRBV6-1,.,.
TGTGCCAGCAGCCTCAGGGATGATCAGCCCCAGCATTTT,CASSLRDDQPQHF,TRBJ1-5,TRBV6-6,.,.
TGTGCCAGCAGAGACCGGAGCTCTGGAAACACCATATATTTT,CASRDRSSGNTIYF,TRBJ1-3,TRBV27,.,few
TGTGCCAGTAGTGCCTCACTAGCGGGGGGTGGGGAGCAGTTCTTC,CASSASLAGGGEQFF,TRBJ2-1,TRBV19,TRBD2,.
TGCGCCAGCAGGACAGTGTTAGCCAAAAACATTCAGTACTTC,CASRTVLAKNIQYF,TRBJ2-4,TRBV23-1,.,.
TGTGCCAGCAGCTTCACTAGCGGGGGGACAGATACGCAGTATTTT,CASSFTSGGTDTQYF,TRBJ2-3,TRBV5-6,TRBD2,.
TGTGCCAGCAGTTTCGGGGGCCTGAACACTGAAGCTTTCTTT,CASSFGGLNTEAFF,TRBJ1-1,TRBV28,.,.
TGTGCCAGCTCTCGAGCTACTGGAAACACCATATATTTT,CASSRATGNTIYF,TRBJ1-3,TRBV18,.,.
TGTGCCAGCAGTTACTCGAGGCGACAGGGGGGGAATGAGCAGTTCTTC,CASSYSRRQGGNEQFF,TRBJ2-1,TRBV6-5,TRBD1,.